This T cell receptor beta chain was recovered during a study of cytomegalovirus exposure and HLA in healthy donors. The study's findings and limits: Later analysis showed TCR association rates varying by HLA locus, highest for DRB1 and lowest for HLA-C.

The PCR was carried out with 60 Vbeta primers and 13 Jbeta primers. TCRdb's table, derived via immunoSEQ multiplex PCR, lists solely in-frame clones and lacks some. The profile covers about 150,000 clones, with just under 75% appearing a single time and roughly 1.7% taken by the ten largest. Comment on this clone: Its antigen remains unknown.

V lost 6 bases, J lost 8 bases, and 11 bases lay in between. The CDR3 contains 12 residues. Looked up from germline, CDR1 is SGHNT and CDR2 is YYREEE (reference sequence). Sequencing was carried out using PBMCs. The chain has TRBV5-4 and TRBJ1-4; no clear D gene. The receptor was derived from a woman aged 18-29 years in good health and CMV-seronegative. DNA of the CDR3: TGTGCCAGCACCCTCATCCGGGAAAAACTGTTTTTT. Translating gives CASTLIREKLFF.